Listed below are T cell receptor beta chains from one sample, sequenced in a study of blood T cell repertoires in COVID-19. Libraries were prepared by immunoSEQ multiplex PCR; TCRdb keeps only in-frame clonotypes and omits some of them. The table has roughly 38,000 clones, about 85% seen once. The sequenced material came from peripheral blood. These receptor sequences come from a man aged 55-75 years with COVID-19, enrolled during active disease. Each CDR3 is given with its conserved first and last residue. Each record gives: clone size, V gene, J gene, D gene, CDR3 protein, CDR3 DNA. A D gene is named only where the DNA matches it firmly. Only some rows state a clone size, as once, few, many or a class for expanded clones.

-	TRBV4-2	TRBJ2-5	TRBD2	CASSQGGPGGEETQYF	TGTGCCAGCAGCCAAGGGGGCCCCGGGGGGGAAGAGACCCAGTACTTC
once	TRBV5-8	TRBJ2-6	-	CASSSRWSSGANVLTF	TGTGCCAGCAGCTCCCGTTGGAGCTCTGGGGCCAACGTCCTGACTTTC
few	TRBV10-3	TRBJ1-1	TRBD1	CAIRDRAFTEAFF	TGTGCCATCAGAGACAGGGCGTTCACTGAAGCTTTCTTT
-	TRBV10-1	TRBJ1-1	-	CASSEGGVGEAFF	TGCGCCAGCAGTGAGGGGGGGGTGGGTGAAGCTTTCTTT
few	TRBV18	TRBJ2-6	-	CASSPRTVSGANVLTF	TGTGCCAGCTCACCCCGGACAGTATCTGGGGCCAACGTCCTGACTTTC
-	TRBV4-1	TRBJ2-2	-	CASSQEPGSGTGELFF	TGCGCCAGCAGCCAAGAGCCCGGGAGTGGCACCGGGGAGCTGTTTTTT
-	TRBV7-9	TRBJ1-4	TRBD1	CASSLGQMNEKLFF	TGTGCCAGCAGCCTGGGACAGATGAATGAAAAACTGTTTTTT
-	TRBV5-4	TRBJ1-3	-	CASSLDSSGNTIYF	TGTGCCAGCAGCTTGGACAGTTCTGGAAACACCATATATTTT
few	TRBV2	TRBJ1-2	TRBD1	CASSGRDRLGGYTF	TGTGCCAGCAGTGGCCGGGACAGGCTCGGTGGCTACACCTTC
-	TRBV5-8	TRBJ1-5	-	CASSLGRISNQPQHF	TGTGCCAGCAGCTTGGGGCGGATCAGTAATCAGCCCCAGCATTTT
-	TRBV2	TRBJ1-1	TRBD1	CASSANRGVGGEAFF	TGTGCCAGCAGTGCCAACAGGGGGGTTGGCGGTGAAGCTTTCTTT
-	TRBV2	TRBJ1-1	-	CASSELTGRRGDTEAFF	TGTGCCAGCAGTGAACTGACAGGTAGGAGAGGGGACACTGAAGCTTTCTTT
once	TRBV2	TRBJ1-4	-	CASVEWEKLFF	TGTGCCAGCGTCGAGTGGGAAAAACTGTTTTTT
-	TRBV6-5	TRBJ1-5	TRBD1	CASSQQGAQPQHF	TGTGCCAGCAGTCAACAGGGGGCCCAGCCCCAGCATTTT
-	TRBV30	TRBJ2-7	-	CAWSVKGAYEQYF	TGTGCCTGGAGTGTGAAGGGGGCCTACGAGCAGTACTTC
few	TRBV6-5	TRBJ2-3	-	CAAGSWTDTQYF	TGTGCCGCGGGGAGTTGGACAGATACGCAGTATTTT
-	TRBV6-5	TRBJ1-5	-	CASSYRRESNQPQHF	TGTGCCAGCAGTTACCGCCGGGAGAGCAATCAGCCCCAGCATTTT
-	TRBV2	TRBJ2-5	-	CASTYRQETQYF	TGTGCCAGCACCTACAGACAAGAGACCCAGTACTTC
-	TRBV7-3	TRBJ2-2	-	CASTSGGSGELFF	TGTGCCAGCACCTCAGGAGGGTCCGGGGAGCTGTTTTTT
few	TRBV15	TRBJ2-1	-	CATSRLPMGSPYPEQFF	TGTGCCACCAGCAGGCTTCCTATGGGGAGTCCTTACCCTGAGCAGTTCTTC
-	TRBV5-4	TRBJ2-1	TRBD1	CASSPRDRAVDEQFF	TGTGCCAGCAGCCCACGTGACAGGGCGGTGGATGAGCAGTTCTTC
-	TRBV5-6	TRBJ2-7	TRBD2	CASSKGLDINYEQYF	TGTGCCAGCAGCAAAGGACTAGACATAAACTACGAGCAGTACTTC
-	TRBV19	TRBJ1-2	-	CASTIGGANYGYTF	TGTGCCAGTACTATCGGAGGAGCTAACTATGGCTACACCTTC
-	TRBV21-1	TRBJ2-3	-	CASSKGRFSTDTQYF	TGTGCCAGCAGCAAAGGCAGGTTTAGCACAGATACGCAGTATTTT
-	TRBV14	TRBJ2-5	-	CASSRGGRAGETQYF	TGTGCCAGCAGCCGGGGTGGCAGGGCAGGGGAGACCCAGTACTTC
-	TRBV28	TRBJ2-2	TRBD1	CASRTGGITGELFF	TGTGCCAGCAGGACAGGGGGAATCACCGGGGAGCTGTTTTTT